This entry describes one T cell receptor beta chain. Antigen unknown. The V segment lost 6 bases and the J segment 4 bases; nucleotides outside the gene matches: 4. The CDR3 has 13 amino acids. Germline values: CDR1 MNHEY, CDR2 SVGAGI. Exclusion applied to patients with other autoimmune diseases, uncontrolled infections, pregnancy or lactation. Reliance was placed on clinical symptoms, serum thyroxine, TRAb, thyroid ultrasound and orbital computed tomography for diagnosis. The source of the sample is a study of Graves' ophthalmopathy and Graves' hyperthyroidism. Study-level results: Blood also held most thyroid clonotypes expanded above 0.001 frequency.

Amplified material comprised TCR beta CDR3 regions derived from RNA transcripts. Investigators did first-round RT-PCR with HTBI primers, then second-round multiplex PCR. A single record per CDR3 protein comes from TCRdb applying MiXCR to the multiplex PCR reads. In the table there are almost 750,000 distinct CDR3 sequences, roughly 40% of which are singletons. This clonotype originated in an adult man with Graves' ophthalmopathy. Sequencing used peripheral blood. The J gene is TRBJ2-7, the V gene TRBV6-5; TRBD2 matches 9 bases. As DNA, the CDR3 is TGTGCCAGCAGCCGGACTAGCGAATACGAGCAGTACTTC. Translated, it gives CASSRTSEYEQYF.